The 21 T cell receptor beta chains in this list originate from one sample, sequenced in a study of T cell responses to AZD1222 COVID-19 vaccine (dated by TCRdb to 2020 to 2023). The time point label on this specimen signifies: baseline before first vaccination. The protocol used for the library was the immunoSEQ multiplex PCR assay. TCRdb's version of the immuneACCESS table is confined to in-frame rearrangements and falls short of the full clone set. An unresolved V gene accounts for under half of the shortfall where checked; the remainder is of unknown origin. The sample records tens of thousands of clones, about 88% of which are singletons. The ten top clones hold about 3% of the sample. The sequencing used peripheral blood, collected on day 0 of AZD1222 vaccination. These receptors all stem from an adult in good health.

The chain employs TRBV18 and TRBJ2-3; D might be TRBD1 or TRBD2, each matching 5 bases. This CDR3 is built from 15 residues. The germline V gene has CDR1 KGHSH and CDR2 LQKENI. V was shortened by 1 base and J by 6 bases, with 14 bases between the two germline ends. The CDR3 loop reads CASSPLERGGDTQYF. In DNA, the CDR3 is TGTGCCAGCTCACCACTTGAGAGGGGTGGGGATACGCAGTATTTT.

The chain joins TRBV28 to TRBJ1-2, with D uncertain. This CDR3 spans 12 amino acids. Trimming removed 3 bases at V and 7 bases at J, with 9 bases between. CDR1 is MDHEN, CDR2 SYDVKM, per germline. CDR3 protein: CASSFRLSGYTF. CDR3 DNA: TGTGCCAGCAGTTTTCGCCTTTCTGGCTACACCTTC.

The rearrangement uses TRBV2 and TRBJ1-2; 11 nucleotides match TRBD1. V was pared by 1 base and J by 3 bases, with 1 base of the junction left unmatched. Germline V gene data show CDR1 as SNHLY and CDR2 as FYNNEI. This CDR3 contains 15 residues. The CDR3 coding sequence is TGTGCCAGCAGTGAAGGGGACAGGGGGTACTATGGCTACACCTTC. Translating gives CASSEGDRGYYGYTF.

The CDR3 DNA reads TGTGCCAGTAGTATTAGGGGGGCGAACACTGAAGCTTTCTTT. Protein product: CASSIRGANTEAFF. This chain links TRBV19 with TRBJ1-1, with D perhaps matching TRBD1 (6 bases). V dropped 3 bases and J dropped 1 base, with 9 bases sitting between them. The length of the CDR3 is 14 residues. Germline V gene lookup returns CDR1 LNHDA and CDR2 SQIVND (reference sequence).

J is TRBJ1-2 and V is TRBV3-1 (or the pseudogene TRBV3-2); D might be TRBD1 (5 bases). Germline assignment: CDR1 LGHDT and CDR2 YNNKEL (reference sequence). The CDR3 runs 14 residues. The V and J ends lost 4 bases and 2 bases respectively, with 11 bases between them. CDR3 DNA: TGTGCCAGCAGCCCGGGACCAACGAACTATGGCTACACCTTC. Its protein is CASSPGPTNYGYTF.

This clone has just a few counts. V and J are TRBV5-5 and TRBJ1-2; D gene ambiguous. CDR1 is SGHKS, CDR2 YYEKEE, per germline (reference sequence). The V gene lost 4 bases and the J gene lost 3 bases, with 16 bases spanning the gap. The CDR3 has 15 residues. CDR3 coding DNA: TGTGCCAGCAGCCGGGCGGTGGATACCTACTATGGCTACACCTTC. This encodes CASSRAVDTYYGYTF.

The rearrangement uses TRBV5-4 and TRBJ1-4, with a possible D match to TRBD1 (6 bases). Germline CDR1 SGHNT, CDR2 YYREEE (reference sequence). The CDR3 has 13 amino acids. The DNA of the CDR3 is TGTGCAGCAGGGTCCGGGGGCGATGAAAAACTGTTTTTT. This translates into CAAGSGGDEKLFF.

This chain connects TRBV5-1 to TRBJ1-1, with 9 bases fitting TRBD1. This CDR3 has 13 amino acids. V lost 6 bases, J lost 1 base, and 1 base stayed unmatched. Germline CDR1 is SGHRS and CDR2 is YFSETQ. The CDR3 spells CASTGQGNTEAFF. DNA of the CDR3: TGCGCCAGCACGGGACAGGGGAACACTGAAGCTTTCTTT.

The rearrangement links TRBV3-1 (or the pseudogene TRBV3-2) to TRBJ1-2; D unclear. There are 12 residues in the CDR3. V was pared by 4 bases and J by 3 bases, with 6 bases between. Germline lookup yields CDR1 LGHDT and CDR2 YNNKEL (reference sequence). The DNA for the CDR3 is TGTGCCAGCAGCCTCGGAGACTATGGCTACACCTTC. Protein product: CASSLGDYGYTF.

In DNA form, the CDR3 reads TGTGCCAGCAGCTTGAACCCGGCCCGGCAGTTCTTC. Translating gives CASSLNPARQFF. The J gene is TRBJ2-1, the V gene TRBV5-5; D uncertain. From germline, CDR1 is SGHKS and CDR2 YYEKEE (reference sequence). The CDR3 loop spans 12 amino acids. V lost 1 base and J lost 12, with 11 bases in between.

V and J are TRBV29-1 and TRBJ2-7, with D hard to call. Germline V CDR1 and CDR2: SQVTM, ANQGSEA. This CDR3 contains 12 residues. Trimming shortened V by 6 bases and J by 2 bases, and 11 bases separated the two germline ends. CDR3 in amino acids: CSVAGITYEQYF. In nucleotides, the CDR3 is TGCAGCGTGGCAGGAATAACCTACGAGCAGTACTTC.

The chain carries TRBV11-2 and TRBJ1-4; TRBD1 might be the D (5 bases). The CDR3 sequence is 16 residues long. The V gene's germline CDR1 is SGHAT and CDR2 FQNNGV. Trimming took off 10 bases at V and 4 bases at J, with 22 bases between the two ends. CDR3 protein: CATSSRGGKGNEKLFF. The CDR3 nucleotides are TGTGCCACATCCTCCCGGGGGGGTAAGGGTAATGAAAAACTGTTTTTT. Supplemented by reference TRBV11-2 and TRBJ1-4, the full variable domain reads EAGVAQSPRYKIIEKRQSVAFWCNPISGHATLYWYQQILGQGPKLLIQFQNNGVVDDSQLPKDRFSAERLKGVDSTLKIQPAKLEDSAVYLCATSSRGGKGNEKLFFGSGTQLSVL.

The gene calls are TRBV28 and TRBJ1-5, with D hard to call. Germline CDR1 MDHEN, CDR2 SYDVKM. The V and J ends lost 8 bases and 7 bases respectively, with 18 bases between them. The CDR3 is made up of 14 amino acids. The chain's CDR3 is CASGLRVGSQPQHF. The CDR3 region has the DNA TGTGCCAGCGGTCTCCGGGTGGGAAGCCAGCCCCAGCATTTT. Full variable domain (rest looked up from reference TRBV28 and TRBJ1-5): DVKVTQSSRYLVKRTGEKVFLECVQDMDHENMFWYRQDPGLGLRLIYFSYDVKMKEKGDIPEGYSVSREKKERFSLILESASTNQTSMYLCASGLRVGSQPQHFGDGTRLSIL.

This sequence joins TRBV7-3 and TRBJ2-3; TRBD2 matches 9 bases. This CDR3 comprises 18 residues. J was trimmed by 0 bases and V by 1 base; bases with no gene match: 8. Germline CDR1 and CDR2: SGHTA and FQGTGA. DNA of the CDR3: TGTGCCAGCAGCTTAAATGGCGGGAGGGCCGCTAGCACAGATACGCAGTATTTT. Translating it yields CASSLNGGRAASTDTQYF.

This clone was seen once. The gene calls are TRBV7-9 and TRBJ1-1, with D possibly being TRBD1 (5 bases). V was trimmed by 3 bases and J by 9 bases, leaving 23 bases between them. CDR3 length equals 16 residues. Germline V gives CDR1 SEHNR, CDR2 FQNEAQ (reference sequence). As DNA, the CDR3 is TGTGCCAGCAGCTTGAGAGGTATGGACAAGGGGTCGAAAGCTTTCTTT. Protein product: CASSLRGMDKGSKAFF.

The gene calls are TRBV2 and TRBJ2-7; TRBD1 matches at 9 bases. There are 14 residues in the CDR3. The germline V gene has CDR1 SNHLY and CDR2 FYNNEI. The V gene end was trimmed by 6 bases and the J gene end by 7 bases; junction bases not matched to a gene: 10. The CDR3 reads CASRAGTGRGEQYF. Written as DNA, the CDR3 is TGTGCCAGCAGGGCCGGGACAGGGCGAGGGGAGCAGTACTTC.

The chain couples TRBV7-9 to TRBJ1-2; the match to TRBD1 covers 10 bases. The length of the CDR3 is 14 residues. Germline V lookup: CDR1 SEHNR, CDR2 FQNEAQ (reference sequence). Trimming at V came to 6 bases and at J to 7 bases, leaving 8 bases not matched to a gene. As DNA, the CDR3 is TGTGCCAGCAGACTAGGACAGGGGGACTCTGGCTACACCTTC. Translated, it gives CASRLGQGDSGYTF.

This chain joins TRBV29-1 and TRBJ1-2, with D perhaps TRBD1 (5 bases). Trimming removed 6 bases at V and 0 bases at J, with 23 bases between. Germline V gene data show CDR1 as SQVTM and CDR2 as ANQGSEA. The CDR3 covers 17 residues. CDR3 sequence reads: CSVEKVPGGQANYGYTF. The CDR3 DNA sequence: TGCAGCGTCGAAAAGGTCCCGGGTGGACAAGCTAACTATGGCTACACCTTC.

The rearrangement joins TRBV14 to TRBJ1-5, with unresolved D. This CDR3 has 13 amino acids. Trimming took off 2 bases at V and 4 bases at J, with 6 bases between the two ends. The germline V gene encodes CDR1 SGHDN and CDR2 FVKESK. CDR3 in amino acids: CASSQLGNQPQHF. The CDR3 DNA follows: TGTGCCAGCAGCCAACTGGGAAATCAGCCCCAGCATTTT.

The rearrangement joins TRBV29-1 to TRBJ1-5, with 7 bases lining up with TRBD1. Germline CDR1 and CDR2: SQVTM and ANQGSEA. The CDR3 runs to 12 residues. With V trimmed by 6 bases and J by 4 bases, 3 bases remained unmatched. CDR3 in DNA: TGCAGCGTCGTGACAGGGAATCAGCCCCAGCATTTT. Translating it yields CSVVTGNQPQHF.

This chain links TRBV10-3 with TRBJ2-6; D is ambiguous. The germline CDR1 and CDR2 sequences are ENHRY and SYGVKD. V lost 1 base and J lost 0, with 7 bases in between. The CDR3 runs 16 residues. CDR3 DNA: TGTGCCATCAGTGAGTATAAGGGCTCTGGGGCCAACGTCCTGACTTTC. It translates to CAISEYKGSGANVLTF.